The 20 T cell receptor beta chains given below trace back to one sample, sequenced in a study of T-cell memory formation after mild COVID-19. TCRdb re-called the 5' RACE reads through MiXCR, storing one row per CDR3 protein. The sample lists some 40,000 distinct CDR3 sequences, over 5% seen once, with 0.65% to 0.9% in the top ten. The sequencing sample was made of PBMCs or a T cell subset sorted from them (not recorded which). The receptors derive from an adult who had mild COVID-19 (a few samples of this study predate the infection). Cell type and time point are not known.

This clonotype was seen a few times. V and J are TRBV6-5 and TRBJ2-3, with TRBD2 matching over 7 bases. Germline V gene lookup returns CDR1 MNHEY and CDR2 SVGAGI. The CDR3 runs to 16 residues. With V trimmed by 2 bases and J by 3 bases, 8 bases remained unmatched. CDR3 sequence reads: CASSYGGSPSTDTQYF. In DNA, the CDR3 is TGTGCCAGCAGTTACGGCGGGAGCCCTTCTACAGATACGCAGTATTTT.

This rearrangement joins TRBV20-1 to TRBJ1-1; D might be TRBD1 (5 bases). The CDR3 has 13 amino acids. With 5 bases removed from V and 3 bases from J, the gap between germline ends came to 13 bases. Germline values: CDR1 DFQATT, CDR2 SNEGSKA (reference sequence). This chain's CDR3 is CSARGTSYTEAFF. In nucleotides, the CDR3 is TGCAGTGCTCGCGGGACGTCTTACACTGAAGCTTTCTTT.

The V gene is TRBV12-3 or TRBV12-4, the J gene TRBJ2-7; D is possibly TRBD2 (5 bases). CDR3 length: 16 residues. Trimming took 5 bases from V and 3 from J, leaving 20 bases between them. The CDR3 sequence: CASSPHPYRENYEQYF. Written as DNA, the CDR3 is TGTGCCAGCAGTCCACACCCGTACCGGGAAAACTACGAGCAGTACTTC.

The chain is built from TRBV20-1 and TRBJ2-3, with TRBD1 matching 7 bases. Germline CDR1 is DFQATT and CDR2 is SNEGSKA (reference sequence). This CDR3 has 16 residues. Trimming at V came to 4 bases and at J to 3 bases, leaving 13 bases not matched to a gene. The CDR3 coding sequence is TGCAGTGCTACCCGTCGGGCAGGGGGAATTACAGATACGCAGTATTTT. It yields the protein CSATRRAGGITDTQYF.

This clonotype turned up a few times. CDR3 nucleotides: TGTGCCATCAGTGAGAAGGGGATCGAGAACACTGAAGCTTTCTTT. Its translation: CAISEKGIENTEAFF. The V and J genes are TRBV10-3 and TRBJ1-1, with a weak D call TRBD1 (5 bases). The germline V and J ends were trimmed by 2 bases and 1 base, with 11 bases remaining between them. This CDR3 is built from 15 residues. Germline-derived CDR1 and CDR2 are ENHRY and SYGVKD.

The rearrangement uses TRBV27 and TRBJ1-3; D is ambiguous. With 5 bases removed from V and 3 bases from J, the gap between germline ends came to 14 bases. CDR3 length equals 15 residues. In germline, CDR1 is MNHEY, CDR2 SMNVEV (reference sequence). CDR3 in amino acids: CASSPGSPVGNTIYF. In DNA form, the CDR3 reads TGTGCCAGCAGTCCCGGGTCCCCCGTTGGAAACACCATATATTTT.

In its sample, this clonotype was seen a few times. The DNA for the CDR3 is TGCGCCAGCAGCGTGGGACTAGCGGGGGCCCTAGCCAAAAACATTCAGTACTTC. As protein: CASSVGLAGALAKNIQYF. This rearrangement joins TRBV5-1 to TRBJ2-4, with 14 nucleotides matching TRBD2. Trimming at V came to 4 bases and at J to 0 bases, leaving 6 bases not matched to a gene. Germline V gene data show CDR1 as SGHRS and CDR2 as YFSETQ. CDR3 length equals 18 residues.

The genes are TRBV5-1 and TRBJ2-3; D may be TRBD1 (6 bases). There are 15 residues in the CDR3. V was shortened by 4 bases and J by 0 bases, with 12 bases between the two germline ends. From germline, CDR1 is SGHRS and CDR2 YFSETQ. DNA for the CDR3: TGCGCCAGCAGCCCCACAGGGATCAGCACAGATACGCAGTATTTT. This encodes CASSPTGISTDTQYF.

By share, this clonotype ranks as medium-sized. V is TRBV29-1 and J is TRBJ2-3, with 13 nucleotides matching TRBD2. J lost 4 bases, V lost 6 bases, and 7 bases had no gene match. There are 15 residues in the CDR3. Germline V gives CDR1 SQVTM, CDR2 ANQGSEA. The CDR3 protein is CSVPTSGGPSDTQYF. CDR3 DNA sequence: TGCAGCGTCCCGACTAGCGGGGGGCCGTCAGATACGCAGTATTTT.

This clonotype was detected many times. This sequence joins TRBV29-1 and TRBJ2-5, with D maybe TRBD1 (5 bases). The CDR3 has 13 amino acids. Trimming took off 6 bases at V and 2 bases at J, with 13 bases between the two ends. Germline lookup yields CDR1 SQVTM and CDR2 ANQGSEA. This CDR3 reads CSVRYPGQETQYF. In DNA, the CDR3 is TGCAGCGTCCGATACCCAGGGCAAGAGACCCAGTACTTC. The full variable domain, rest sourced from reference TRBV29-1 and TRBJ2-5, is SAVISQKPSRDICQRGTSLTIQCQVDSQVTMMFWYRQQPGQSLTLIATANQGSEATYESGFVIDKFPISRPNLTFSTLTVSNMSPEDSSIYLCSVRYPGQETQYFGPGTRLLVL.

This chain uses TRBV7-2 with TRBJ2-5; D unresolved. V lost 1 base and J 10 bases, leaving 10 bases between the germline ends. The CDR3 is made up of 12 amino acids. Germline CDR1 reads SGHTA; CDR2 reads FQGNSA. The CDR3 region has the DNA TGTGCCAGCAGCTTAGATGTCATGGGCCAGTACTTC. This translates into CASSLDVMGQYF.

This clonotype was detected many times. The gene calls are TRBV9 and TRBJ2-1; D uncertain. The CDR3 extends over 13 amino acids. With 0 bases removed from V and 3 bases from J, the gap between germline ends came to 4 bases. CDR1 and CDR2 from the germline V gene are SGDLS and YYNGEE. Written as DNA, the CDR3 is TGTGCCAGCAGCGTAGACCTCTACAATGAGCAGTTCTTC. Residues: CASSVDLYNEQFF.

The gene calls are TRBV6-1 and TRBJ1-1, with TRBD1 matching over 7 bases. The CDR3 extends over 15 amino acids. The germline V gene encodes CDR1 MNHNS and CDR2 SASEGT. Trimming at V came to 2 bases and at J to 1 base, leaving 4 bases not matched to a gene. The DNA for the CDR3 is TGTGCCAGCAGTGAATGGGGACAGCAGAACACTGAAGCTTTCTTT. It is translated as CASSEWGQQNTEAFF.

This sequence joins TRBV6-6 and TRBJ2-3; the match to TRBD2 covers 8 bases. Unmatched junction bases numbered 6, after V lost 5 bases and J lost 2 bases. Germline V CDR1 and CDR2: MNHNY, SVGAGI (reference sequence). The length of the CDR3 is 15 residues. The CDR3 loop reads CASSRLAGTTDTQYF. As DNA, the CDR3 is TGTGCCAGCAGTCGATTAGCGGGGACCACAGATACGCAGTATTTT.

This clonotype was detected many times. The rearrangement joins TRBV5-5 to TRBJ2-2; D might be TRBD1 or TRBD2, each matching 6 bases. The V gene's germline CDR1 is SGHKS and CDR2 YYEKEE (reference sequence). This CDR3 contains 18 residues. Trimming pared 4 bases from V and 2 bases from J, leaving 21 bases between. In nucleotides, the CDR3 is TGTGCCAGCAGCCGACGTGGGGGCACAGGGACTAACACCGGGGAGCTGTTTTTT. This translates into CASSRRGGTGTNTGELFF.

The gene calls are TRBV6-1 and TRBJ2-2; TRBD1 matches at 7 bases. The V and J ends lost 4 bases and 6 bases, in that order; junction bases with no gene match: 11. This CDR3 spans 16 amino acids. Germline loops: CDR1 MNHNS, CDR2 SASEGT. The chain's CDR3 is CASSARQGPLAGELFF. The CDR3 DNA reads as TGTGCCAGCAGTGCCAGACAGGGTCCCCTTGCCGGGGAGCTGTTTTTT.

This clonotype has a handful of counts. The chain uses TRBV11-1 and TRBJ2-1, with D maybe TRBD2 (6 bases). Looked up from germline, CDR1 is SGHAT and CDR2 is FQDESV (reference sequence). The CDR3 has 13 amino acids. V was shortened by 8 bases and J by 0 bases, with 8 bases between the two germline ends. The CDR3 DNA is TGTGCCAGCGGGACTGGCTCCTACAATGAGCAGTTCTTC. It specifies CASGTGSYNEQFF.

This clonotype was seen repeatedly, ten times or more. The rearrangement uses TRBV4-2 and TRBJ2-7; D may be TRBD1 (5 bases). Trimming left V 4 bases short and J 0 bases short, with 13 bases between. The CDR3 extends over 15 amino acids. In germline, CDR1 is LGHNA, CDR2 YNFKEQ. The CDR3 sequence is CASSRETVYSYEQYF. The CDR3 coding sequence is TGTGCCAGCAGCCGAGAGACAGTTTACTCCTACGAGCAGTACTTC.

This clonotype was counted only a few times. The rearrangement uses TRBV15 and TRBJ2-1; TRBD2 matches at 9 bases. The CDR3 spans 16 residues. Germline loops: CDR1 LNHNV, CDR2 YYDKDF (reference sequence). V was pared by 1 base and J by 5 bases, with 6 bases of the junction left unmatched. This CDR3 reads CATSRAPGLADNEQFF. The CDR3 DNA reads TGTGCCACCAGCAGAGCCCCGGGACTAGCTGACAATGAGCAGTTCTTC.

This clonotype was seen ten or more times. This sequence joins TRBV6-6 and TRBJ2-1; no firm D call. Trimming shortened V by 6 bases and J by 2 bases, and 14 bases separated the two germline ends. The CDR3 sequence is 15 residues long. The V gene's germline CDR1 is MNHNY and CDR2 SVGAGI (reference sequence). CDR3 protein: CASRADTWTYNEQFF. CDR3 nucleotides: TGTGCCAGCAGGGCAGACACCTGGACCTACAATGAGCAGTTCTTC.